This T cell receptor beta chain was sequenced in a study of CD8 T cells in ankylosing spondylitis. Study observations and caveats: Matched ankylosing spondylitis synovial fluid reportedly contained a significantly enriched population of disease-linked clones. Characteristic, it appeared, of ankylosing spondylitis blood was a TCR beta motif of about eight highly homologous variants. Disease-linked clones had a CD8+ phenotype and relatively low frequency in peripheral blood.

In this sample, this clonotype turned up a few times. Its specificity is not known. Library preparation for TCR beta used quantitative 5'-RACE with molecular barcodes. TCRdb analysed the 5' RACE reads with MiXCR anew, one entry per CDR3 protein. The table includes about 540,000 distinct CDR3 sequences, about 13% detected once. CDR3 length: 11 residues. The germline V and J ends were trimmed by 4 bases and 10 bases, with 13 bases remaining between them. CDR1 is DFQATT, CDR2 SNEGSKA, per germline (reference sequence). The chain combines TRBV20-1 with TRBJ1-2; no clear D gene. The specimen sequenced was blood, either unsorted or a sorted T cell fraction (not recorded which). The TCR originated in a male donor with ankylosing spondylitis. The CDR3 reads CSAIALSDYTF. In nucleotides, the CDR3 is TGCAGTGCTATAGCCCTGTCGGACTACACCTTC.